A selection of T cell receptor beta chains follows, all from one sample in a study of molecular identifiers for immune sequencing clone quantification. TCRdb used MiXCR to reprocess the PCR reads, holding one entry per CDR3 protein. Found here are hundreds of thousands of distinct CDR3 sequences, 25% of them singletons; the top ten hold about 0.78%. The sequenced sample consisted of naive CD8+ T cells from blood, with Jurkat cell RNA spiked in. The receptors stem from a human donor in good health. Some libraries in this study had Jurkat cell RNA spiked in. Both conserved end residues are trimmed from each CDR3.

j_gene | v_gene | CDR3aa
TRBJ2-7 | TRBV5-1 | ASRSQGQYCEQY
TRBJ2-2 | TRBV19 | ASNMGQELYTGELF
TRBJ2-5 | TRBV4-3 | ASSQVVGIKETQY
TRBJ2-7 | TRBV19 | ASSINRVEQY
TRBJ1-1 | TRBV18 | ASSPPEDTEAF
TRBJ1-6 | TRBV27 | ASTPEGRAASSYNSPLH
TRBJ1-2 | TRBV6-5 | ASSPLWAGEGYT
TRBJ2-6 | TRBV5-3 | ANSLEGAAGANVLT
TRBJ2-7 | TRBV5-3 | ASSLGQGSPYEQY
TRBJ1-5 | TRBV10-2 | ASRPAQTGPNQPQH
TRBJ2-7 | TRBV7-9 | ANSHPGTVSYEQY
TRBJ2-5 | TRBV5-3 | ASSPEAQETQY
TRBJ1-1 | TRBV20-1 | SATEGTEAL
TRBJ1-2 | TRBV2 | ARGVERYGYGYT
TRBJ2-1 | TRBV4-3 | ASSRVRNWDEQF
TRBJ1-1 | TRBV28 | ASSFQHRGEAF
TRBJ2-1 | TRBV27 | ASRPGSGEQF
TRBJ1-2 | TRBV3-1 | ASSQAPPMGANGYT
TRBJ2-7 | TRBV7-8 | ASSRYGTAYEQY
TRBJ2-2 | TRBV5-8 | ASSLDNVVHTGELF
TRBJ2-7 | TRBV14 | ASSQHVVEGTSYEQY
TRBJ1-1 | TRBV29-1 | SVVPTHEPRGAF
TRBJ1-1 | TRBV5-8 | ASSLLVGITEAF
TRBJ1-5 | TRBV7-8 | ASSLVGEANQPQH
TRBJ2-1 | TRBV6-5 | ASSDGQGGYNEQF
TRBJ1-2 | TRBV4-3 | ASSQDPRTNYGYT
TRBJ2-1 | TRBV6-5 | ASSCGLAGVSREQF
TRBJ1-2 | TRBV27 | ASRSGGHGYT
TRBJ2-1 | TRBV5-4 | ASSFESLADEQF
TRBJ2-2 | TRBV11-2 | ASSLVLWGRETGELF
TRBJ2-7 | TRBV28 | ASAAGFHEQY
TRBJ2-1 | TRBV28 | ASSPLSPGGEQF
TRBJ2-7 | TRBV7-9 | ARSLDLTYEQY
TRBJ2-7 | TRBV5-3 | ASSLGASLLAHEQY
TRBJ2-3 | TRBV10-2 | ASRQDLFNTQY
TRBJ2-2 | TRBV7-9 | ASSRWNGPGGTGELF
TRBJ1-3 | TRBV4-1 | ASSQGVGNTIY
TRBJ2-1 | TRBV7-2 | ARSRGGTYNEQF
TRBJ2-6 | TRBV27 | ASSFLGTSGGPSGANVLT
TRBJ1-5 | TRBV4-1 | ARSHGPSQPQH
TRBJ2-2 | TRBV4-3 | ASSPSWVGAYTGELF
TRBJ2-1 | TRBV7-9 | ASSSPLAGDTGEQF
TRBJ2-2 | TRBV7-9 | ASSSTDTNTGELF
TRBJ2-7 | TRBV19 | ASSIRLAANYEQY
TRBJ2-2 | TRBV7-9 | ASSDRGSSNTGELF
TRBJ2-7 | TRBV6-5 | ASSYRGDYNEQC
TRBJ2-3 | TRBV7-7 | ASSLSHGLAGADTQY
TRBJ2-5 | TRBV27 | ASSPATYQETQY
TRBJ2-5 | TRBV5-6 | ASSSRLAGVETQY
TRBJ2-2 | TRBV27 | ATAKPGELF
TRBJ1-2 | TRBV4-3 | ASGQENTASYAYGYT
TRBJ2-2 | TRBV19 | ASSISGDGTGELF
TRBJ2-1 | TRBV4-3 | ASSQPGLAGEGQF
TRBJ1-3 | TRBV29-1 | SVEVSGNTIY